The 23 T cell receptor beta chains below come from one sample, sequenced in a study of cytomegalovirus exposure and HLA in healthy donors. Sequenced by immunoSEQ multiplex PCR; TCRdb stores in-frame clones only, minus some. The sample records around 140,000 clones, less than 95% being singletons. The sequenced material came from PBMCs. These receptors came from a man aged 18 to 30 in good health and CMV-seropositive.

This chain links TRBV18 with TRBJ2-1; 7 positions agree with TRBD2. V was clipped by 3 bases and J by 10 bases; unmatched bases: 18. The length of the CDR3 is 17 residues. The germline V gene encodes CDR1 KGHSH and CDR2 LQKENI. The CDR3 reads CASSPTFGASGRVEQFF. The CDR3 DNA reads TGTGCCAGCTCACCGACCTTCGGGGCTAGCGGACGTGTGGAGCAGTTCTTC.

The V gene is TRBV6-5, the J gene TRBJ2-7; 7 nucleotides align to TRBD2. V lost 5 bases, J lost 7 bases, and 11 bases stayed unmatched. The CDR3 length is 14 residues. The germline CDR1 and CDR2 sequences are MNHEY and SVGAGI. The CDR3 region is CASSRGVRDGEQYF. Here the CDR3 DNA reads TGTGCCAGCAGTCGGGGGGTGAGGGACGGGGAGCAGTACTTC.

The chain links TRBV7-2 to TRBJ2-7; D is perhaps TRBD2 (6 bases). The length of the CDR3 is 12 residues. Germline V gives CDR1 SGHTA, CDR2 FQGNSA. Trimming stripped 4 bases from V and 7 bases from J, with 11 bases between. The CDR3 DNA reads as TGTGCCAGCAGCTGGCTAGCGAAGGAGCAGTACTTC. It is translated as CASSWLAKEQYF.

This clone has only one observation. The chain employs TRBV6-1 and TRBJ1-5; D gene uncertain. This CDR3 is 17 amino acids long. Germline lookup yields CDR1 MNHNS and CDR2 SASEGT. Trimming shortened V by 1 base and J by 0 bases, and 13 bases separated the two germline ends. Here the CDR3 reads CASSEGAGRNSNQPQHF. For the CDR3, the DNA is TGTGCCAGCAGTGAAGGGGCCGGCAGGAATAGCAATCAGCCCCAGCATTTT.

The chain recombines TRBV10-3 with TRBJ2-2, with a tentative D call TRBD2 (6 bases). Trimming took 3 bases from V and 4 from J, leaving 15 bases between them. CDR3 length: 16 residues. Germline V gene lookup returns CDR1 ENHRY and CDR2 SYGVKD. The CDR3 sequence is CAISDSPMGGTGELFF. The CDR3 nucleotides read TGTGCCATCAGTGATAGTCCCATGGGGGGCACCGGGGAGCTGTTTTTT.

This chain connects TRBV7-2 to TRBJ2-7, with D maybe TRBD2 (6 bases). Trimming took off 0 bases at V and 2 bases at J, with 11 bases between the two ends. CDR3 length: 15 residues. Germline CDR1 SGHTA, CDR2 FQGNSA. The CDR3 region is CASSLAGSGTYEQYF. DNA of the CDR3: TGTGCCAGCAGCTTAGCCGGGAGTGGGACCTACGAGCAGTACTTC.

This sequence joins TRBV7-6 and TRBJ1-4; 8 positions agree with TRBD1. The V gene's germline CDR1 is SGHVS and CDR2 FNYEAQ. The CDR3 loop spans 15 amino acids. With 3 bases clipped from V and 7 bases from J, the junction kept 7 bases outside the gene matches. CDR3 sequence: CASSFGQGAFEKLFF. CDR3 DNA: TGTGCCAGCAGCTTCGGGCAGGGGGCTTTTGAAAAACTGTTTTTT.

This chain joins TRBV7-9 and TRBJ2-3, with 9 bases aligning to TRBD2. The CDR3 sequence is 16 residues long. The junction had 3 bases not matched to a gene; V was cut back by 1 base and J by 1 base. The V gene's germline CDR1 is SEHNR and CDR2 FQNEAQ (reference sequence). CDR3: CASSLDGTSRTDTQYF. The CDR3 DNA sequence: TGTGCCAGCAGCTTAGATGGGACTAGCCGCACAGATACGCAGTATTTT.

The CDR3 DNA reads as TGTGCCAGCAGGCCACAAACAGGGGTCTACGAGCAGTACTTC. It encodes CASRPQTGVYEQYF. V usage is TRBV28 and J usage is TRBJ2-7, with 7 nucleotides matching TRBD1. This CDR3 is built from 14 residues. CDR1 and CDR2 (germline): MDHEN, SYDVKM. V shed 6 bases, J shed 3 bases, and the junction held 8 bases outside the gene matches.

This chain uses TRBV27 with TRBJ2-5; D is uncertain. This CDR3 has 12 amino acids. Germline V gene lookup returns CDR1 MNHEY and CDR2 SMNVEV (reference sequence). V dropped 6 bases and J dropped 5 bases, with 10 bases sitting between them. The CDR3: CASRTAGETQYF. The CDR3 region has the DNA TGTGCCAGCAGAACCGCCGGGGAGACCCAGTACTTC.

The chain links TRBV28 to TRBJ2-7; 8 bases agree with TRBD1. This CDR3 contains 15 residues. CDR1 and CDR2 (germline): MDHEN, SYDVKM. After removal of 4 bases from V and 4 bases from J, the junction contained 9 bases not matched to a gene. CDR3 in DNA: TGTGCCAGCAGTTCCCCAGCAGGGGGCAGGTACGAGCAGTACTTC. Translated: CASSSPAGGRYEQYF.

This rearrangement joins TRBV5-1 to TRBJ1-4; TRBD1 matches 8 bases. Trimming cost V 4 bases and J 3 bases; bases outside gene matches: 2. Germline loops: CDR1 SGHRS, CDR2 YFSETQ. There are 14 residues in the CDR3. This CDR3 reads CASSPGQANEKLFF. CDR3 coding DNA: TGCGCCAGCAGCCCGGGACAGGCTAATGAAAAACTGTTTTTT. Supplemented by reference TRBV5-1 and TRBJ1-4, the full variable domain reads KAGVTQTPRYLIKTRGQQVTLSCSPISGHRSVSWYQQTPGQGLQFLFEYFSETQRNKGNFPGRFSGRQFSNSRSEMNVSTLELGDSALYLCASSPGQANEKLFFGSGTQLSVL.

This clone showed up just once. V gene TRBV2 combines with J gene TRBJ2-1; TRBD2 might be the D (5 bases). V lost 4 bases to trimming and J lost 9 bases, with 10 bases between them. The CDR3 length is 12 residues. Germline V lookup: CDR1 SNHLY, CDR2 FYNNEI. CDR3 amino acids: CASSVSEGEQFF. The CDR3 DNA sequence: TGTGCCAGCAGTGTCTCCGAGGGTGAGCAGTTCTTC.

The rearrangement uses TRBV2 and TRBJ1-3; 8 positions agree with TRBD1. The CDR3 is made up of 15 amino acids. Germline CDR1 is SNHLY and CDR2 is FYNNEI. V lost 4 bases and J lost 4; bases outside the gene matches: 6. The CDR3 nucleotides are TGTGCCAGCAGTGGTCAGGGGGCGCGCGGAAACACCATATATTTT. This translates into CASSGQGARGNTIYF.

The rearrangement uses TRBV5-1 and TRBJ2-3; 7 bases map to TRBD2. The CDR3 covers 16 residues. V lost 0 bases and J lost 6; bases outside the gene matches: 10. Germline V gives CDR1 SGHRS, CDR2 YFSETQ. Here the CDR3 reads CASSLGASGSFDTQYF. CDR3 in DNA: TGCGCCAGCAGCTTGGGGGCTAGCGGTAGTTTCGATACGCAGTATTTT.

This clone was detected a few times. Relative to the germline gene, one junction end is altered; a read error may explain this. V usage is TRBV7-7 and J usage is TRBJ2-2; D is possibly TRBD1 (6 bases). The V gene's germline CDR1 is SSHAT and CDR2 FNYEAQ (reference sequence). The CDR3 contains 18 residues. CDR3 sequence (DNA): TGTGCTAGCAGCTTAGGGGAACCCGGGACACCGAACACCGGGGAGCTGTTTTTT. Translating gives CASSLGEPGTPNTGELFF.

Here the CDR3 reads CASSYSDSFYEQYF. CDR3 coding DNA: TGTGCCAGCAGTTACTCTGACAGCTTCTACGAGCAGTACTTC. This chain joins TRBV6-6 and TRBJ2-7; possible D gene TRBD1, 5 bases. Germline CDR1 and CDR2: MNHNY and SVGAGI (reference sequence). V was shortened by 0 bases and J by 3 bases, with 9 bases between the two germline ends. CDR3 length: 14 amino acids.

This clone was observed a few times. The DNA for the CDR3 is TGCGCCAGCAGCCCGGACACCTCCTACAATGAGCAGTTCTTC. This translates into CASSPDTSYNEQFF. This chain connects TRBV5-1 to TRBJ2-1; maybe TRBD1 (5 bases). Per germline, CDR1 SGHRS and CDR2 YFSETQ. The CDR3 has 14 amino acids. Trimming pared 4 bases from V and 0 bases from J, leaving 8 bases between.

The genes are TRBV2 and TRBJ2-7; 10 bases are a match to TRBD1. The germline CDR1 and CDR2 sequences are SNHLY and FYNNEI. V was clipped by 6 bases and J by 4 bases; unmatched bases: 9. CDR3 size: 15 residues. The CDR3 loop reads CASRETDRGFYEQYF. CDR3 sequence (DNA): TGTGCCAGCAGGGAGACGGACAGGGGGTTTTACGAGCAGTACTTC.

CDR3 sequence (DNA): TGTGCCAGCAGCTTGGCCAAGACAGGGTACACAGATACGCAGTATTTT. Its protein product is CASSLAKTGYTDTQYF. This chain uses TRBV5-4 with TRBJ2-3, with 7 bases aligning to TRBD1. The V gene's germline CDR1 is SGHNT and CDR2 YYREEE (reference sequence). V lost 0 bases, J lost 2 bases, and 6 bases stayed unmatched. The length of the CDR3 is 16 residues.

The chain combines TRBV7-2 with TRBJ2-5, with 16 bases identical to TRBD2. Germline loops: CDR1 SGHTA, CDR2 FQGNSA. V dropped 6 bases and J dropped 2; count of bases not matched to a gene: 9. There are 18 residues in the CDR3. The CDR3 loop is CASRSGTSGRGVQETQYF. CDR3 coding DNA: TGTGCCAGCAGGTCCGGGACTAGCGGGAGGGGAGTACAAGAGACCCAGTACTTC.

CDR3 DNA sequence: TGTGCCAGCAGCCTAAGCGGGAGTCGAGAGACCCAGTACTTC. Translated, it gives CASSLSGSRETQYF. This chain links TRBV7-3 with TRBJ2-5, with 8 bases identical to TRBD2. This CDR3 is built from 14 residues. V lost 5 bases, J lost 4 bases, and 6 bases stayed unmatched. Germline V gene lookup returns CDR1 SGHTA and CDR2 FQGTGA.

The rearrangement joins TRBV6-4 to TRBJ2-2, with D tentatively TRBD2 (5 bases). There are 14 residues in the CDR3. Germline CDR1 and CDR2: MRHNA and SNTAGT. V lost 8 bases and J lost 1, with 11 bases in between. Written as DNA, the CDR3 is TGTGCCAGCTCCCGGGAAGGGAACACCGGGGAGCTGTTTTTT. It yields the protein CASSREGNTGELFF.